This T cell receptor (beta chain) was identified in a study of tumor T cells in aggressive B-cell lymphoma (dated by TCRdb to about 2017). About this clone itself: Its antigen remains unidentified. No much larger clonotype is one base removed from it; base qualities were not supplied.

Trimming costs V 1 base and J 0 bases, and their ends lie 3 bases apart. The CDR3 runs 13 amino acids, cysteine and phenylalanine included. Kept here is only the CDR3 DNA, which spans 39 bases and is read in frame from base 1. The germline V gene specifies SGDLS as CDR1 and YYNGEE as CDR2. Library prep was done by the immunoSEQ multiplex PCR assay. As stored in TCRdb, this immuneACCESS dataset retains in-frame rearrangements with V and J assigned. A fraction of the clones does not appear; measured against another copy, unresolved V genes explain less than half of the discrepancy, and the remainder lacks a known reason. The sample table shows over 600 clones, and around 94% are seen once. In total, the top ten clones hold around 5.9% of the sample.

The sample consisted of tumor tissue. The source is an adult with diffuse large B cell lymphoma. This chain is built from TRBV9 and TRBJ2-3; confidence is insufficient to name the D gene. In nucleotides, the sequence is TGTGCCAGCAGCGTAAGCAGCACAGATACGCAGTATTTT. The translation is CASSVSSTDTQYF.